This entry concerns a single T cell receptor (beta chain). V shed 7 bases and J 0 bases; nucleotides not matched to a gene: 12. The CDR3 is made up of 18 amino acids. Germline-derived CDR1 and CDR2 are SNHLY and FYNNEI. In the authors' methods: Quantification of nucleated cells was approximated via reference gene primer amplification. Produced via immunoSEQ multiplex PCR; TCRdb's table is partial and in-frame only. V, J and clone size derive from that table, while D and trimming were established from the DNA sequence. The sample has 100,000 to 150,000 clones, 84% seen once. This specimen belongs to a study of blood T cell repertoires in COVID-19. As for the study in general: Samples of COVID-19 (acute and convalescent) were obtained from the United States, Italy and Spain. Sources were T cells, B-cell-depleted T cells, or PBMCs; the material itself was cDNA or gDNA.

Specimen: peripheral blood. The origin of this receptor is a woman older than 75 with acute or convalescent COVID-19. V gene TRBV2 combines with J gene TRBJ2-3, with 11 bases lining up with TRBD2. The CDR3 sequence is CASMGDRGTSGSTDTQYF. The CDR3 DNA sequence: TGTGCCAGCATGGGAGACAGGGGGACTAGCGGAAGCACAGATACGCAGTATTTT.